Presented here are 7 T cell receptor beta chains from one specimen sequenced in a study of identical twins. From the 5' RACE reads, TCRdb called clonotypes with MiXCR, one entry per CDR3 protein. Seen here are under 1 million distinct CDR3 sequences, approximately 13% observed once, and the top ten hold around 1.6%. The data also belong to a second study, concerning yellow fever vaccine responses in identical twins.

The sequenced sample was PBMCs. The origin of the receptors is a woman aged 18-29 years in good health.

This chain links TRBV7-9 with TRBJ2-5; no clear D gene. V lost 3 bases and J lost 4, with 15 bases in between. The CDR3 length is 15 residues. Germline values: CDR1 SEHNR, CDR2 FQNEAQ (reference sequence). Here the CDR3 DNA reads TGTGCCAGCAGCTTGACCTCGTTTAGCTCAGAGACCCAGTACTTC. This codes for CASSLTSFSSETQYF.

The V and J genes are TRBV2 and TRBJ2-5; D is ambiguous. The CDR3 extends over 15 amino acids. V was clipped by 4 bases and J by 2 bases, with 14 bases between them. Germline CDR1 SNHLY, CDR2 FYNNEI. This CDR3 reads CASSAPGLPQETQYF. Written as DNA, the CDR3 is TGTGCCAGCAGTGCCCCTGGGCTACCTCAAGAGACCCAGTACTTC.

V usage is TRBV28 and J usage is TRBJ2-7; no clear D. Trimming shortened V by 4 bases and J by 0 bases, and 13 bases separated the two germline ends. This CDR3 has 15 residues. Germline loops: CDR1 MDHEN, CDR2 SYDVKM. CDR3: CASSYRRKGSYEQYF. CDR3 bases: TGTGCCAGCAGTTACAGAAGGAAAGGCTCCTACGAGCAGTACTTC. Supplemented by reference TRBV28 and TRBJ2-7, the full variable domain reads DVKVTQSSRYLVKRTGEKVFLECVQDMDHENMFWYRQDPGLGLRLIYFSYDVKMKEKGDIPEGYSVSREKKERFSLILESASTNQTSMYLCASSYRRKGSYEQYFGPGTRLTVT.

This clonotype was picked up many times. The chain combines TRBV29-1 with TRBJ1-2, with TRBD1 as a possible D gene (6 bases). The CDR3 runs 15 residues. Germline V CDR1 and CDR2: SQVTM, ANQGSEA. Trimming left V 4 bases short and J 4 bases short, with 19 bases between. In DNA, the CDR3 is TGCAGCGTTGCCCCATTACAGGGATCGGCCTATGGCTACACCTTC. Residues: CSVAPLQGSAYGYTF.

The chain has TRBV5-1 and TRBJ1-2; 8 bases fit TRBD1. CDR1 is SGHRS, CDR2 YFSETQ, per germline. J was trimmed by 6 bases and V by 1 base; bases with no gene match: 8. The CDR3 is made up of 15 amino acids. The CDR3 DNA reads TGCGCCAGCAGCTTGAGAGCAGGGGGCAGGAATGGCTACACCTTC. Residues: CASSLRAGGRNGYTF.

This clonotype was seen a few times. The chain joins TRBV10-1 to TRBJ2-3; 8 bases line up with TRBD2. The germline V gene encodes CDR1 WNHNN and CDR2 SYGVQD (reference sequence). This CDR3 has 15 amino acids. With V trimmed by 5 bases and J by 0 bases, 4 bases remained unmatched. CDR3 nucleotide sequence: TGCGCCAGCAGTAATAGCGGGATGAGCACAGATACGCAGTATTTT. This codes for CASSNSGMSTDTQYF.

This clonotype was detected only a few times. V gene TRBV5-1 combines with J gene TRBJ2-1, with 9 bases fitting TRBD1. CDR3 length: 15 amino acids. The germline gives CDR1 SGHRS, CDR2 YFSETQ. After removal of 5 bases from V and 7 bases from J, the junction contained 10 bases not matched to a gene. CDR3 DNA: TGCGCCAGCAGTGCCGGGACAGGGACCTGGAATGAGCAGTTCTTC. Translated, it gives CASSAGTGTWNEQFF.